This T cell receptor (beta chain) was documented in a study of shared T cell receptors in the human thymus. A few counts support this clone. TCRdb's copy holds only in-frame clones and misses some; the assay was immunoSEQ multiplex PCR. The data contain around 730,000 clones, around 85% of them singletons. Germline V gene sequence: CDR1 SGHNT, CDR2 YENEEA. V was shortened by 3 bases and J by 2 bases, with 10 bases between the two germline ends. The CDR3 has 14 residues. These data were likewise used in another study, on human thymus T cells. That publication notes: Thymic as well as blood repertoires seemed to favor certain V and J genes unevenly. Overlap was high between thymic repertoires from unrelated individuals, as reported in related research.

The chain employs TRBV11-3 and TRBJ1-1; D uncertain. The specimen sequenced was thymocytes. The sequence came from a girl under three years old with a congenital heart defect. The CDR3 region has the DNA TGTGCCAGCAGCTTTCCGTCCAGTAACACTGAAGCTTTCTTT. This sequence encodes CASSFPSSNTEAFF.